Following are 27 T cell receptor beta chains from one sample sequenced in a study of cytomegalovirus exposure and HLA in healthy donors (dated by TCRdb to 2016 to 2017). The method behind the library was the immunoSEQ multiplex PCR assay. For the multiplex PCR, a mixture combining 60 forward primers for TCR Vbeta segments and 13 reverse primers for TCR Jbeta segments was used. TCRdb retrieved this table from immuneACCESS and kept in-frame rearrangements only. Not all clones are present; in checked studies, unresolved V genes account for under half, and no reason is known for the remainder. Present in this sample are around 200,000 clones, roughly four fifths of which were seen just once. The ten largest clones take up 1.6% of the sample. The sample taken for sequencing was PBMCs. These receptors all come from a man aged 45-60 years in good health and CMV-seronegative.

The CDR3 DNA sequence: TGTGCCAGCTCACCACGAGGGTCGGACACCGGGGAGCTGTTTTTT. It specifies CASSPRGSDTGELFF. V and J are TRBV18 and TRBJ2-2; TRBD2 might be the D (5 bases). V lost 1 base to trimming and J lost 3 bases, with 9 bases between them. Germline CDR1 and CDR2: KGHSH and LQKENI. The CDR3 has 15 residues. Combining the CDR3 with reference TRBV18 and TRBJ2-2 gives the whole variable domain NAGVMQNPRHLVRRRGQEARLRCSPMKGHSHVYWYRQLPEEGLKFMVYLQKENIIDESGMPKERFSAEFPKEGPSILRIQQVVRGDSAAYFCASSPRGSDTGELFFGEGSRLTVL.

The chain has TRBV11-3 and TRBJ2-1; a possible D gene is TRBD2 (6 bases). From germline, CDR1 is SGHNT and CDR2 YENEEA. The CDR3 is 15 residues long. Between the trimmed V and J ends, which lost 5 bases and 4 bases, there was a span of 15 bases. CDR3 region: CASSLRTGTYNEQFF. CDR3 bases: TGTGCCAGCAGCCTACGTACCGGGACTTACAATGAGCAGTTCTTC.

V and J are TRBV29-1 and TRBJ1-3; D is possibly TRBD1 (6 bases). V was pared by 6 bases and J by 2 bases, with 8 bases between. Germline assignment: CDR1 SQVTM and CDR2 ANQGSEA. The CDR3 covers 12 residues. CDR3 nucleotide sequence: TGCAGCGTGAGGACAGCTGGAAACACCATATATTTT. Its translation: CSVRTAGNTIYF. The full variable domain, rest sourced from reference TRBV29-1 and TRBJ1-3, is SAVISQKPSRDICQRGTSLTIQCQVDSQVTMMFWYRQQPGQSLTLIATANQGSEATYESGFVIDKFPISRPNLTFSTLTVSNMSPEDSSIYLCSVRTAGNTIYFGEGSWLTVV.

The CDR3 coding sequence is TGTGCCAGCAAGCGCGCCACCGGGGAGCTGTTTTTT. Amino acid sequence: CASKRATGELFF. The genes are TRBV25-1 and TRBJ2-2; no reliable D call. Trimming cost V 7 bases and J 4 bases, with 7 bases left between them. CDR3 size: 12 residues. Germline CDR1 and CDR2: MGHDK and SYGVNS.

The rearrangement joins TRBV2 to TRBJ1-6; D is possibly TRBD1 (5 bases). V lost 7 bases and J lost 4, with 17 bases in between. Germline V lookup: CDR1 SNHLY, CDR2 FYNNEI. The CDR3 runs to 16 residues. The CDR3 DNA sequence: TGTGCCAGCAACCGGCAGGGCATAGGGTATAATTCACCCCTCCACTTT. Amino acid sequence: CASNRQGIGYNSPLHF.

The CDR3 loop reads CASRPLDRAGELFF. The CDR3 coding sequence is TGTGCCAGCAGGCCTCTGGACAGGGCCGGGGAGCTGTTTTTT. The V gene is TRBV27, the J gene TRBJ2-2; 8 bases match TRBD1. V lost 6 bases and J lost 6; bases outside the gene matches: 6. CDR3 length: 14 amino acids. The germline V gene encodes CDR1 MNHEY and CDR2 SMNVEV (reference sequence).

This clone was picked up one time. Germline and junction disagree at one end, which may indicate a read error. DNA of the CDR3: TGTGCCAGCAGCTTCACCGGGACAGGTGAACCGGACTTC. Its protein product is CASSFTGTGEPDF. V gene TRBV7-9 combines with J gene TRBJ2-7; 8 bases agree with TRBD1. CDR1 and CDR2 from the germline V gene are SEHNR and FQNEAQ (reference sequence). This CDR3 is built from 13 residues.

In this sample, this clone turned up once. The CDR3 spells CASYYSVGTEAFF. CDR3 nucleotides: TGTGCCAGCTACTACTCGGTGGGCACTGAAGCTTTCTTT. The chain couples TRBV18 to TRBJ1-1, with D uncertain. Trimming took off 7 bases at V and 4 bases at J, with 13 bases between the two ends. Germline V gene sequence: CDR1 KGHSH, CDR2 LQKENI. This CDR3 has 13 residues.

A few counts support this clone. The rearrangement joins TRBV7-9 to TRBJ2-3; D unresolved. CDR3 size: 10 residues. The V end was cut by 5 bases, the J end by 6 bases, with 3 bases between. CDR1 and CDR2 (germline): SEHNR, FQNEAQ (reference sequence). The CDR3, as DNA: TGTGCCAGCAGCCTGGATACGCAGTATTTT. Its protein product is CASSLDTQYF. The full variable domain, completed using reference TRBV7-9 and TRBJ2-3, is DTGVSQNPRHKITKRGQNVTFRCDPISEHNRLYWYRQTLGQGPEFLTYFQNEAQLEKSRLLSDRFSAERPKGSFSTLEIQRTEQGDSAMYLCASSLDTQYFGPGTRLTVL.

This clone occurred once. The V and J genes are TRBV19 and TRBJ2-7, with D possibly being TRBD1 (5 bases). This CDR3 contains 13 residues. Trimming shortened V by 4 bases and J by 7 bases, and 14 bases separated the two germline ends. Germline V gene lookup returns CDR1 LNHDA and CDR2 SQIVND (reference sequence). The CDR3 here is CASSTQGSWEQYF. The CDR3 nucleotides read TGTGCCAGTAGTACTCAGGGTTCCTGGGAGCAGTACTTC.

CDR3 in amino acids: CSVEDAQGITDTQYF. CDR3 DNA sequence: TGCAGCGTTGAGGATGCACAGGGGATCACAGATACGCAGTATTTT. This chain uses TRBV29-1 with TRBJ2-3, with TRBD1 identical over 7 bases. This CDR3 contains 15 residues. V dropped 3 bases and J dropped 2; count of bases not matched to a gene: 8. Germline CDR1 SQVTM, CDR2 ANQGSEA.

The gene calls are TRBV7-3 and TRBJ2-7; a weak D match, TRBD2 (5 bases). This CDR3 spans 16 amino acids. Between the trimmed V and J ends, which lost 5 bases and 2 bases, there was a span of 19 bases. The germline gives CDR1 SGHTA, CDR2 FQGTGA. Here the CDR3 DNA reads TGTGCCAGCAGCCCGGCGGTTGCGCGGGCCCCCTACGAGCAGTACTTC. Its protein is CASSPAVARAPYEQYF.

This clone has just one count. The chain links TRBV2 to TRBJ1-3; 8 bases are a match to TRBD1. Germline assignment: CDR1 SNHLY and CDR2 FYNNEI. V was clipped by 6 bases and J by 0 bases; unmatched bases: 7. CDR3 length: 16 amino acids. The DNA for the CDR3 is TGTGCCAGCAGGCTCCAGGGGGCTCGCTCTGGAAACACCATATATTTT. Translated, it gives CASRLQGARSGNTIYF.

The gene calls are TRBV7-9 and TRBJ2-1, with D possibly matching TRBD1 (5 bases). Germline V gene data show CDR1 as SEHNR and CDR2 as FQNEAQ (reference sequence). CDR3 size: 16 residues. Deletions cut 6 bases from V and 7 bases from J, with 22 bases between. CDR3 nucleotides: TGTGCCAGCAGTCGTTGGGGTTCAGGGTCTCGTAATGAGCAGTTCTTC. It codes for CASSRWGSGSRNEQFF.

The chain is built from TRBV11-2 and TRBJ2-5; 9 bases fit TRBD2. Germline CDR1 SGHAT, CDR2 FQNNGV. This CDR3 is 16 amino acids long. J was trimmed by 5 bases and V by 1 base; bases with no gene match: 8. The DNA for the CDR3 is TGTGCCAGCAGCTTAGGAGGGACTAGCAGTAGGGAGACCCAGTACTTC. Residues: CASSLGGTSSRETQYF.

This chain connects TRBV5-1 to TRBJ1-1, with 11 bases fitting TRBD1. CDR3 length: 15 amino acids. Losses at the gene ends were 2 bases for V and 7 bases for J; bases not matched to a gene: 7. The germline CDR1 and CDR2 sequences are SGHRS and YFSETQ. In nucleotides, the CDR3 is TGCGCCAGCAGCTTTAGGACAGGGGGCTTTGGTGAAGCTTTCTTT. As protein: CASSFRTGGFGEAFF.

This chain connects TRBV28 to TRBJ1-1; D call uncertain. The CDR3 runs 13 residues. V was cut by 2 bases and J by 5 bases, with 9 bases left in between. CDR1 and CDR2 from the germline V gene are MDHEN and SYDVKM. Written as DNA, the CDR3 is TGTGCCAGCAGTTTAGAGGGTTGGACTGAAGCTTTCTTT. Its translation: CASSLEGWTEAFF. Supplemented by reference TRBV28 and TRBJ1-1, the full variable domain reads DVKVTQSSRYLVKRTGEKVFLECVQDMDHENMFWYRQDPGLGLRLIYFSYDVKMKEKGDIPEGYSVSREKKERFSLILESASTNQTSMYLCASSLEGWTEAFFGQGTRLTVV.

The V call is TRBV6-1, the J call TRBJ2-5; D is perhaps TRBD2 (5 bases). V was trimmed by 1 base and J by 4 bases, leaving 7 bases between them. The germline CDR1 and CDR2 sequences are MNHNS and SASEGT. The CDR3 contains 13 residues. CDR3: CASSEVLAETQYF. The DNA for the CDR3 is TGTGCCAGCAGTGAAGTTCTAGCAGAGACCCAGTACTTC.

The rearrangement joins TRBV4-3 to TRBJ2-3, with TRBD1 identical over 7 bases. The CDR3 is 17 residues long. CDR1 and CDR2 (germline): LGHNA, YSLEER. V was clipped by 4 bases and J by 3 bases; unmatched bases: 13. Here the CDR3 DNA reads TGCGCCAGCAGCCGAAAAGATCAGGGACAGTCTACAGATACGCAGTATTTT. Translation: CASSRKDQGQSTDTQYF.

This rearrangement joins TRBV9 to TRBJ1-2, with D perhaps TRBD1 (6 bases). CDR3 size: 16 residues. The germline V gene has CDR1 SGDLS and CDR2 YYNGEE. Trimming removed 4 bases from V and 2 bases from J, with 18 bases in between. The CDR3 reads CASSMRDIRLNYGYTF. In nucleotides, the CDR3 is TGTGCCAGCAGCATGAGGGACATCCGATTAAACTATGGCTACACCTTC. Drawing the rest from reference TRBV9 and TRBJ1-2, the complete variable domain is DSGVTQTPKHLITATGQRVTLRCSPRSGDLSVYWYQQSLDQGLQFLIQYYNGEERAKGNILERFSAQQFPDLHSELNLSSLELGDSALYFCASSMRDIRLNYGYTFGSGTRLTVV.

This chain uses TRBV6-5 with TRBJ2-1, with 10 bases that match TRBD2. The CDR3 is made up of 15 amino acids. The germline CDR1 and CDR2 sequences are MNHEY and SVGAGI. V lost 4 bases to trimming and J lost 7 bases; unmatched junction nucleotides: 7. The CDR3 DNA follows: TGTGCCAGCAGTTGGAGCGGGGGGGCCTTGAATGAGCAGTTCTTC. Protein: CASSWSGGALNEQFF.

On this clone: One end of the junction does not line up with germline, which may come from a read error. The CDR3, as DNA: TGTTCCAGCAGCCCTAAGACGGGAACCCTCCACTTT. Amino acid sequence: CSSSPKTGTLHF. The J gene is TRBJ1-6, the V gene TRBV7-9; unclear D gene. Germline CDR1 and CDR2: SEHNR and FQNEAQ (reference sequence). The CDR3 covers 12 residues.

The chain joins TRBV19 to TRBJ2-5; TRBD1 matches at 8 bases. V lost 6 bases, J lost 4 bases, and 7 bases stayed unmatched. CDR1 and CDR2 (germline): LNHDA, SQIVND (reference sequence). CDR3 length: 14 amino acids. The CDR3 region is CASRPDRGRETQYF. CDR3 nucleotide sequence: TGTGCCAGTAGGCCCGACAGGGGTCGAGAGACCCAGTACTTC.

The CDR3: CASSLAIFSGTPGNEQFF. CDR3 nucleotide sequence: TGTGCCAGCAGCTTAGCTATTTTTAGCGGGACCCCTGGGAATGAGCAGTTCTTC. The chain is built from TRBV7-8 and TRBJ2-1; 8 bases align to TRBD2. Trimming at V came to 0 bases and at J to 7 bases, leaving 14 bases not matched to a gene. The CDR3 extends over 18 amino acids. The germline V gene has CDR1 SGHVS and CDR2 FQNEAQ.

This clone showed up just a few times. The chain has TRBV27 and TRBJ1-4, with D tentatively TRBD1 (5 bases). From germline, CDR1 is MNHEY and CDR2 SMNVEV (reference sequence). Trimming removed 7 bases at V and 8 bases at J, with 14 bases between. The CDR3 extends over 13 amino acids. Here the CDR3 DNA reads TGTGCCAGCAAACGAAAGGGGAACGAAAAACTGTTTTTT. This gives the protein CASKRKGNEKLFF. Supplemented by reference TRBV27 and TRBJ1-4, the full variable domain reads EAQVTQNPRYLITVTGKKLTVTCSQNMNHEYMSWYRQDPGLGLRQIYYSMNVEVTDKGDVPEGYKVSRKEKRNFPLILESPSPNQTSLYFCASKRKGNEKLFFGSGTQLSVL.

In nucleotides, the CDR3 is TGCGCCAGCAGCCAAGATCGTACGGGGTCCTACGAGCAGTACTTC. Its translation: CASSQDRTGSYEQYF. The gene calls are TRBV4-1 and TRBJ2-7, with a possible D match to TRBD2 (5 bases). Germline V gives CDR1 MGHRA, CDR2 YSYEKL. Trimming left V 0 bases short and J 1 base short, with 10 bases between. The CDR3 sequence is 15 residues long.

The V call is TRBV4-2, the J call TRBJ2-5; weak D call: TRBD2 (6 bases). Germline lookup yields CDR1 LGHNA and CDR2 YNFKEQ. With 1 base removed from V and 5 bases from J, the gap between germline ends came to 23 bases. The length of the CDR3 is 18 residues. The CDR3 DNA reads TGTGCCAGCAGCCAAGGATTCGCGGGCCCCGGCCGGGGGGAGACCCAGTACTTC. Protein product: CASSQGFAGPGRGETQYF.